These T cell receptor beta chains were read from a single sample in a study of cytomegalovirus exposure and HLA in healthy donors. Clones were read by immunoSEQ multiplex PCR, and TCRdb kept only the in-frame ones, dropping some. The repertoire has under 200,000 clones, 70% to 90% of them found once; the top ten carry more than 2%. Material: PBMCs. The receptors shown here come from a young woman in good health and CMV-seronegative. The CDR3 runs from the conserved cysteine through the conserved F or W.

j_call | v_call | cdr3_aa
TRBJ1-1 | TRBV6-1 | CASSEEGGGSLNTEAFF
TRBJ2-7 | TRBV5-1 | CASSTSGSSYEQYF
TRBJ1-5 | TRBV7-3 | CASSLRTGLGGQPQHF
TRBJ1-5 | TRBV6-1 | CASSGWTGEGQPQHF
TRBJ2-6 | TRBV5-1 | CASSSTGVAGANVLTF
TRBJ1-1 | TRBV18 | CASSPIEGLGTEAFF
TRBJ1-2 | TRBV6-5 | CATSPRLQGGYTF
TRBJ2-5 | TRBV2 | CASSSGQGETQYF
TRBJ2-4 | TRBV7-9 | CASSLLTGGPNIQYF
TRBJ2-7 | TRBV11-2 | CASSPPGEQYF
TRBJ1-1 | TRBV18 | CASSPRPVPDTEAFF
TRBJ2-6 | TRBV19 | CASSFETGLISTSGANVLTF
TRBJ1-2 | TRBV7-9 | CASSSATGGHYGYTF
TRBJ2-1 | TRBV5-1 | CASSLRGSGGSSYNEQFF
TRBJ2-1 | TRBV27 | CASSFSPLAGGGNEQFF
TRBJ2-7 | TRBV5-1 | CASSLVPGQSYEQYF
TRBJ2-5 | TRBV5-1 | CASSPGTAEETQYF
TRBJ2-1 | TRBV7-9 | CASSWGGWTYNEQFF
TRBJ1-1 | TRBV13 | CASSRSERPGDTEAFF
TRBJ1-4 | TRBV7-8 | CASSLANRGGNEKLFF
TRBJ1-3 | TRBV5-1 | CASSASEAYSGNTIYF
TRBJ2-7 | TRBV2 | CASTLTGPLDEQYF
TRBJ2-7 | TRBV4-3 | CASSQDSVRLLPGEQYF
TRBJ1-1 | TRBV5-1 | CASSYGTGRMNTEAFF
TRBJ2-7 | TRBV5-8 | CASSLGARRGYEQYF
TRBJ2-1 | TRBV6-4 | CASAPLAGGYNEQFF
TRBJ2-2 | TRBV19 | CASMPAGEPGTGELFF
TRBJ1-2 | TRBV7-9 | CASSLGTGTYGYTF
TRBJ2-7 | TRBV4-1 | CASSSRTSSEQYF
TRBJ2-5 | TRBV19 | CASSISWTRGQTQYF
TRBJ1-2 | TRBV7-9 | CASSEQGYGYTF
TRBJ2-7 | TRBV28 | CASSPYYEQYF
TRBJ2-2 | TRBV7-2 | CASSSRTGELFF
TRBJ2-1 | TRBV4-3 | CASSQDSQGPYNEQFF
TRBJ1-1 | TRBV19 | CASNNPDRLAFF
TRBJ2-2 | TRBV5-1 | CASSSAGETGELFF
TRBJ2-7 | TRBV14 | CASSVRDRGRGAYEQYF
TRBJ2-2 | TRBV21-1 | CASSKGKQGMDTGELFF
TRBJ1-5 | TRBV27 | CASKSRGSSQPQHF
TRBJ2-3 | TRBV6-7 | CASNGGKDTQYF
TRBJ2-5 | TRBV5-4 | CASSFNGDSQETQYF
TRBJ2-2 | TRBV14 | CASRRVGTVNTGELFF
TRBJ2-6 | TRBV6-1 | CASSEYRGGGANVLTF
TRBJ2-3 | TRBV9 | CASGASGLAGDTQYF
TRBJ2-7 | TRBV4-1 | CASSHLSGGENEQYF
TRBJ1-3 | TRBV5-1 | CASSLASAQSSGNTIYF
TRBJ2-5 | TRBV5-1 | CASSLAISSGQSTPETQYF
TRBJ2-7 | TRBV6-5 | CASSTGTGGWEQYF
TRBJ2-2 | TRBV7-2 | CASSMGLAGVSTGELFF
TRBJ1-4 | TRBV4-3 | CASSLTGQKNEKLFF
TRBJ1-1 | TRBV19 | CASSLTGASEAFF
TRBJ2-7 | TRBV27 | CASRSLGQGTYEQYF